This TCR beta chain was sequenced for a study of radiation and T cells in renal cell carcinoma. On the study more broadly: Nephrectomy followed 15 Gy stereotactic body radiation by 4 weeks.

V shed 5 bases and J 5 bases; nucleotides not matched to a gene: 2. Per the germline V gene, CDR1 is SGHTA and CDR2 is FQGNSA. CDR3 length: 13 residues. Study-level findings and limits: In blood, top tumor clones expanded by 2 weeks, shrinking by 4.

Turning to this clone: The antigen is not known.

The method was immunoSEQ multiplex PCR; TCRdb's version includes in-frame clones alone and lacks a portion of them. The sample has 150,000 or so clones; 87% are singletons. The time point: blood 2 weeks post-SBRT. The treatment: 15 Gy SBRT to primary tumor, nephrectomy 4 weeks later. The tumor was a clear cell renal cell carcinoma. The chain is built from TRBV7-2 and TRBJ2-1; 8 bases are a match to TRBD1. The clonotype was recovered from a woman between 45 and 65 years old with renal cell carcinoma. The sample was blood, taken from a patient whose treatment included radiotherapy and nephrectomy. CDR3 loop: CASSTGQDNEQFF. The CDR3 nucleotides are TGTGCCAGCAGCACGGGACAGGACAATGAGCAGTTCTTC.